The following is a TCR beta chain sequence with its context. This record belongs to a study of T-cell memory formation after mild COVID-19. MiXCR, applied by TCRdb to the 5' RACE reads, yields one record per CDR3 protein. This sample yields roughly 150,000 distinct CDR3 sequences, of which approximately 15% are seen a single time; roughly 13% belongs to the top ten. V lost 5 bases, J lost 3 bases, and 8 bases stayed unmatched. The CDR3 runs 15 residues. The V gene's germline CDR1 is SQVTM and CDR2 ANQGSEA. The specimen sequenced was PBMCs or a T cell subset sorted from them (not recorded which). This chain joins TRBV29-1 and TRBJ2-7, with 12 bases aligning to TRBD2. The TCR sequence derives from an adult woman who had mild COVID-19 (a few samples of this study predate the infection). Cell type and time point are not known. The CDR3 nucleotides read TGCAGCGTTTTGGGGACTAGCGGGCGAGACTACGAGCAGTACTTC. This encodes CSVLGTSGRDYEQYF.